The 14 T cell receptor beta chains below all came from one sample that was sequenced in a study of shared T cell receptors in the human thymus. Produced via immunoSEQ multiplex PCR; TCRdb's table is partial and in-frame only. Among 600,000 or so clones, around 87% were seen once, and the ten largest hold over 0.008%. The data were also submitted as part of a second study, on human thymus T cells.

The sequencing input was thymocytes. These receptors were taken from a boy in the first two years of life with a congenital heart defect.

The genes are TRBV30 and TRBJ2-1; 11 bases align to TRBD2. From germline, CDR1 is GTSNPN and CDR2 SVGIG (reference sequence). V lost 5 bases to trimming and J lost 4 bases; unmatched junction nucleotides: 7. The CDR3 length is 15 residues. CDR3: CAWAQGLAEYNEQFF. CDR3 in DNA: TGTGCCTGGGCCCAGGGACTAGCGGAATACAATGAGCAGTTCTTC.

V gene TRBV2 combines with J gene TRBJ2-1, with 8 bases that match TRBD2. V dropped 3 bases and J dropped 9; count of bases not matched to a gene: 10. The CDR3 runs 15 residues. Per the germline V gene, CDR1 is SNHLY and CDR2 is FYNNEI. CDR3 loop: CASSDPGIAGTEQFF. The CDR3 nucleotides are TGTGCCAGCAGTGATCCGGGGATAGCGGGAACTGAGCAGTTCTTC.

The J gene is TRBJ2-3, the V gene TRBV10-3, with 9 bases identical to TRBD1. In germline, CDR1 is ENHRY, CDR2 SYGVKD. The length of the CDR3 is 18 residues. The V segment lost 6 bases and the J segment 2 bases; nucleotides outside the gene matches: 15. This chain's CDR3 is CAIRGVADRGPLTDTQYF. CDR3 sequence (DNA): TGTGCCATCAGGGGGGTTGCGGACAGGGGACCCCTCACAGATACGCAGTATTTT.

CDR3 protein: CASSLGQGAKEKLFF. In DNA form, the CDR3 reads TGTGCCAGCAGCTTAGGACAGGGGGCAAAGGAAAAACTGTTTTTT. This rearrangement joins TRBV7-2 to TRBJ1-4, with 10 bases lining up with TRBD1. The CDR3 is made up of 15 amino acids. The V segment lost 1 base and the J segment 8 bases; nucleotides outside the gene matches: 4. CDR1 is SGHTA, CDR2 FQGNSA, per germline.

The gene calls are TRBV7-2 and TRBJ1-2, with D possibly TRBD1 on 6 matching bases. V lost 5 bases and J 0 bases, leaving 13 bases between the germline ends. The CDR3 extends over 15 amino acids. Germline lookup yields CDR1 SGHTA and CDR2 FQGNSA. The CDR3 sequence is CASSPPQGTNYGYTF. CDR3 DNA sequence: TGTGCCAGCAGCCCGCCCCAGGGGACTAACTATGGCTACACCTTC.

CDR3 in DNA: TGTGCCAGCAGATCGGACAGGAACACTGAAGCTTTCTTT. Its protein is CASRSDRNTEAFF. The J gene is TRBJ1-1, the V gene TRBV11-2, with a weak D call TRBD1 (6 bases). Trimming removed 6 bases from V and 1 base from J, with 9 bases in between. The CDR3 runs to 13 residues. Germline-derived CDR1 and CDR2 are SGHAT and FQNNGV.

The CDR3 DNA sequence: TGTGCTAGTGCTAGAACGGGGTCTGGAAACACCATATATTTT. Its translation is CASARTGSGNTIYF. The V gene is TRBV12-5, the J gene TRBJ1-3; D is undetermined. The V and J ends lost 7 bases and 1 base respectively, with 11 bases between them. The CDR3 covers 14 residues. CDR1 LGHNT and CDR2 FRNRAP come from the germline V gene. The complete variable domain, with remaining parts taken from reference TRBV12-5 and TRBJ1-3, reads DARVTQTPRHKVTEMGQEVTMRCQPILGHNTVFWYRQTMMQGLELLAYFRNRAPLDDSGMPKDRFSAEMPDATLATLKIQPSEPRDSAVYFCASARTGSGNTIYFGEGSWLTVV.

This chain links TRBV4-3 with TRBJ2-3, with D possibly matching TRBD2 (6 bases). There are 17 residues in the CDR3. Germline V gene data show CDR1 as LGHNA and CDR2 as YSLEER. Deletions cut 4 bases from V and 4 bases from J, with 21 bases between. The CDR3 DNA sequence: TGCGCCAGCAGCCCTCAAAGACGGGAGTTAGGTGCAGATACGCAGTATTTT. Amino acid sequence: CASSPQRRELGADTQYF.

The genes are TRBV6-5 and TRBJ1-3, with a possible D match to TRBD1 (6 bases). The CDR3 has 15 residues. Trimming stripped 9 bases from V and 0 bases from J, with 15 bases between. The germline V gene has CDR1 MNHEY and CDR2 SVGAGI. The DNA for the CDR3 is TGTGCCAGTCGACGTGGACAGAACTCTGGAAACACCATATATTTT. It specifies CASRRGQNSGNTIYF.

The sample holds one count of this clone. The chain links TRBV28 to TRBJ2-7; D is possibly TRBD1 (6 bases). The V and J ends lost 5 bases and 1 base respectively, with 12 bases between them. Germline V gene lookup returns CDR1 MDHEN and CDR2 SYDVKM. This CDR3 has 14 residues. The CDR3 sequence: CASSADRKSYEQYF. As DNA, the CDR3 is TGTGCCAGCAGTGCAGACAGGAAATCCTACGAGCAGTACTTC. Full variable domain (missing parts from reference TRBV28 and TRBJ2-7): DVKVTQSSRYLVKRTGEKVFLECVQDMDHENMFWYRQDPGLGLRLIYFSYDVKMKEKGDIPEGYSVSREKKERFSLILESASTNQTSMYLCASSADRKSYEQYFGPGTRLTVT.

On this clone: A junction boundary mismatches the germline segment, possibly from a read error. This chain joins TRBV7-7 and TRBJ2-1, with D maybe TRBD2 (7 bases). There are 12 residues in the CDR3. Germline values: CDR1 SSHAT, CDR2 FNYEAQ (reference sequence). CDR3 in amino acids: CASSLEGGEQFF. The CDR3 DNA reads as TGTGCTAGCAGCTTAGAGGGGGGGGAGCAGTTCTTC.

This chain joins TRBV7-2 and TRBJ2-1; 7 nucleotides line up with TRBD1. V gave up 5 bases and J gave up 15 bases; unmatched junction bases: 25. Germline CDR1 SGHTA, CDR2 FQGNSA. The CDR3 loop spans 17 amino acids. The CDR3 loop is CASSPPLRRTGRWGPFF. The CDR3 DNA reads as TGTGCCAGCAGCCCGCCCCTTCGGCGGACAGGACGGTGGGGGCCGTTCTTC.

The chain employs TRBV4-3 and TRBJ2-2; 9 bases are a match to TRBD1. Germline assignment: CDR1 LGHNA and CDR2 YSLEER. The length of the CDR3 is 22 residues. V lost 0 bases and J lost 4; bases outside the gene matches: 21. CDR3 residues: CASSQDEGVFGTGLKSTGELFF. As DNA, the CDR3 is TGCGCCAGCAGCCAAGATGAGGGAGTTTTTGGGACAGGGCTGAAGAGCACCGGGGAGCTGTTTTTT.

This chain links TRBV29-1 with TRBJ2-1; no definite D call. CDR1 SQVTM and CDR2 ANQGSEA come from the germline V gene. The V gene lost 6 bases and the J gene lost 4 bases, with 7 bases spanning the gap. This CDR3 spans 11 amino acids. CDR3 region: CSVSRYNEQFF. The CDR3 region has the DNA TGCAGCGTGAGTCGGTACAATGAGCAGTTCTTC.